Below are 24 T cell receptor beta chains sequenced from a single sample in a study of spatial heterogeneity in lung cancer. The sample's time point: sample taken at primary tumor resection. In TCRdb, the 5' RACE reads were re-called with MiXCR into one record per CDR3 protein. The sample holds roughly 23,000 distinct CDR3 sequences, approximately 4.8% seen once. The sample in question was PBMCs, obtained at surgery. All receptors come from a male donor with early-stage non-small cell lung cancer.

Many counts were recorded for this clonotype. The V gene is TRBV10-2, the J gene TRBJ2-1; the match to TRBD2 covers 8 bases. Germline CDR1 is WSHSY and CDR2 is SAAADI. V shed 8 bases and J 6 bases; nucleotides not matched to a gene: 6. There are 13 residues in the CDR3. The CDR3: CASGTSVLNEQFF. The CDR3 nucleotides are TGCGCCAGCGGGACTAGTGTTCTCAATGAGCAGTTCTTC.

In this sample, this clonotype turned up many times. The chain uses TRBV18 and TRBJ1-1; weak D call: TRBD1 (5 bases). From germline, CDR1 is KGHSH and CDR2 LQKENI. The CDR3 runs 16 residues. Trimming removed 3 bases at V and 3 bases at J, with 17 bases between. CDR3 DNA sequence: TGTGCCAGCTCACCGGGAGGGTCCAGGGCGGACACTGAAGCTTTCTTT. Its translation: CASSPGGSRADTEAFF.

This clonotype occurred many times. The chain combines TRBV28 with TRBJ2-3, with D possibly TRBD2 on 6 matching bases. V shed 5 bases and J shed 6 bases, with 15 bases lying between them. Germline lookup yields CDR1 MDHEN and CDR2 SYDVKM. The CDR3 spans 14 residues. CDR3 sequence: CASSPSGGLDTQYF. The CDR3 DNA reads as TGTGCCAGCAGTCCATCTGGGGGGTTGGATACGCAGTATTTT.

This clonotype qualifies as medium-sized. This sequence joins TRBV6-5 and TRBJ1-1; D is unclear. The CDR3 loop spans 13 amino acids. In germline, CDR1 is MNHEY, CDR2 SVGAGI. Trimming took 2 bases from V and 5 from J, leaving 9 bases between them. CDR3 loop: CASSYGVGTEAFF. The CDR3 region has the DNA TGTGCCAGCAGTTACGGGGTTGGGACTGAAGCTTTCTTT.

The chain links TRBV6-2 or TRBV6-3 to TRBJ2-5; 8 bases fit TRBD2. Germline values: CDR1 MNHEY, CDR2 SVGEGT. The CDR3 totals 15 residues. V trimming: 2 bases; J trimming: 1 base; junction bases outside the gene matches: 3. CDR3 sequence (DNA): TGTGCCAGCAGTTACCGCGGGGGGTCCCAAGAGACCCAGTACTTC. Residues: CASSYRGGSQETQYF.

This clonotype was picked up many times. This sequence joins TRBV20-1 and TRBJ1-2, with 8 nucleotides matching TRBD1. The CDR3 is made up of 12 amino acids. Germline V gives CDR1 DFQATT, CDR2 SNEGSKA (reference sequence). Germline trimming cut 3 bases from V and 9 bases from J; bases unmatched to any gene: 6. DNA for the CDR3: TGCAGTGCTAGGTACAGGGGGGAGAGCTACACCTTC. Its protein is CSARYRGESYTF.

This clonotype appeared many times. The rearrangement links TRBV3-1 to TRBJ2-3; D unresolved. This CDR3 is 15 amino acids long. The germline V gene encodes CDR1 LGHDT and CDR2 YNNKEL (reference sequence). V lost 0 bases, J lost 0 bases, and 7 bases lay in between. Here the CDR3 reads CASSQDRTSTDTQYF. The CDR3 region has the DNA TGTGCCAGCAGCCAAGATCGCACTAGCACAGATACGCAGTATTTT.

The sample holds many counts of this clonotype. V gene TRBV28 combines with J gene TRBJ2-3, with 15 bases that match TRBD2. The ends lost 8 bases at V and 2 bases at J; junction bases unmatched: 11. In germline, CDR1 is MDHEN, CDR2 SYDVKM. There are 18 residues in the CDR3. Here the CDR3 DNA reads TGTGCCAGCGATCCCGCGGGACTAGCGGGAGGATACACAGATACGCAGTATTTT. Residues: CASDPAGLAGGYTDTQYF. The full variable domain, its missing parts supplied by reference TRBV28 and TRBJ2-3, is DVKVTQSSRYLVKRTGEKVFLECVQDMDHENMFWYRQDPGLGLRLIYFSYDVKMKEKGDIPEGYSVSREKKERFSLILESASTNQTSMYLCASDPAGLAGGYTDTQYFGPGTRLTVL.

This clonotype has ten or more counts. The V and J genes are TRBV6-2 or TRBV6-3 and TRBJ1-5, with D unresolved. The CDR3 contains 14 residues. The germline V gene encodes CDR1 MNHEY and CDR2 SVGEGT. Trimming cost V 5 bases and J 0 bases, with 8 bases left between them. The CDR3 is CASSDIHSNQPQHF. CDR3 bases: TGTGCCAGCAGTGACATCCATAGCAATCAGCCCCAGCATTTT.

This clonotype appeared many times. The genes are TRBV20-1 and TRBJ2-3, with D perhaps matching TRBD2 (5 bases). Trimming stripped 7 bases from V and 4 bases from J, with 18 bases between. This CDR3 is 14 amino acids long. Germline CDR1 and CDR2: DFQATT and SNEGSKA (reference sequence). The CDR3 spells CSVSGLHAADTQYF. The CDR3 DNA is TGCAGTGTAAGCGGTCTGCACGCGGCAGATACGCAGTATTTT.

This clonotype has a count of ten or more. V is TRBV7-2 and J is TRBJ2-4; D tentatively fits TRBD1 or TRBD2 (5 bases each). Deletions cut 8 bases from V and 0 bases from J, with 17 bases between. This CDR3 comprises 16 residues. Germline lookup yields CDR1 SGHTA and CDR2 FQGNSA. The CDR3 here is CASLRLGELAKNIQYF. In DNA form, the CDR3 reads TGTGCCAGCCTACGCCTGGGGGAGTTAGCCAAAAACATTCAGTACTTC.

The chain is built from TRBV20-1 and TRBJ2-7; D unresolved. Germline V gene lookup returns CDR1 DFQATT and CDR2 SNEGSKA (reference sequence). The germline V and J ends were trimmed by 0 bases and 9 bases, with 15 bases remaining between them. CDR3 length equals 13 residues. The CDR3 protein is CSARDFEQASQYF. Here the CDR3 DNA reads TGCAGTGCTAGAGATTTTGAGCAGGCCTCGCAGTACTTC.

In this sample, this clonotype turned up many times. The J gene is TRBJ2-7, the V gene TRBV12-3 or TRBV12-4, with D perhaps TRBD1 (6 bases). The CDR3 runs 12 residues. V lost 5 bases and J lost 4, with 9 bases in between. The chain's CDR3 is CASSPQGYEQYF. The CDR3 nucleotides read TGTGCCAGCAGTCCACAGGGATACGAGCAGTACTTC.

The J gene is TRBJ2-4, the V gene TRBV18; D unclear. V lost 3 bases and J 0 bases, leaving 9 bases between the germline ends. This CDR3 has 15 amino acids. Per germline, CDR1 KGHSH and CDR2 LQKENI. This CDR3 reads CASSPNGLAKNIQYF. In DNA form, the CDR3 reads TGTGCCAGCTCACCTAACGGGCTAGCCAAAAACATTCAGTACTTC.

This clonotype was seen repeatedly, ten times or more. Here the CDR3 reads CASSYELTGAKNIQYF. The CDR3 DNA reads as TGTGCCAGCAGCTACGAACTTACAGGGGCCAAAAACATTCAGTACTTC. The chain uses TRBV7-2 and TRBJ2-4; the D gene is possibly TRBD1 (6 bases). Germline lookup yields CDR1 SGHTA and CDR2 FQGNSA. The germline V and J ends were trimmed by 4 bases and 1 base, with 14 bases remaining between them. This CDR3 is 16 amino acids long.

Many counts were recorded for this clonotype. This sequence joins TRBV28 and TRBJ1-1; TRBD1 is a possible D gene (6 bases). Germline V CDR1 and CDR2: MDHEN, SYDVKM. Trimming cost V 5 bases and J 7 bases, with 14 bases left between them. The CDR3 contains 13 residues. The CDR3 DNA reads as TGTGCCAGCAGTCTTACCAACAGGGTTGAAGCTTTCTTT. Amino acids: CASSLTNRVEAFF.

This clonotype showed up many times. In DNA form, the CDR3 reads TGTGCCAGCAGCTTAGCGCGAACTAGGACCTACGAGCAGTACTTC. This translates into CASSLARTRTYEQYF. The V gene is TRBV11-1, the J gene TRBJ2-7, with D possibly matching TRBD2 (5 bases). V lost 0 bases and J lost 2, with 11 bases in between. Germline lookup yields CDR1 SGHAT and CDR2 FQDESV (reference sequence). The CDR3 totals 15 residues.

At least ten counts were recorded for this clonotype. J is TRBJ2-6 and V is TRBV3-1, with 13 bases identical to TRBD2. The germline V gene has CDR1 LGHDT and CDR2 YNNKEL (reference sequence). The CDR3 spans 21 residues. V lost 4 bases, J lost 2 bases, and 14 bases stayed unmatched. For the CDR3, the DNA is TGTGCCAGCAGCCCCCTTTGGACTAGCGGGAGATCTAGGACTGGGGCCAACGTCCTGACTTTC. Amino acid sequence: CASSPLWTSGRSRTGANVLTF.

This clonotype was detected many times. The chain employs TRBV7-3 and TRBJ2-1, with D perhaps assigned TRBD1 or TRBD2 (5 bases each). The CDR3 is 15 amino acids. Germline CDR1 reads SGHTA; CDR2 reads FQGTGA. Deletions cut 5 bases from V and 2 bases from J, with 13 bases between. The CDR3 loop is CASSPRGGTYNEQFF. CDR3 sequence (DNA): TGTGCCAGCAGCCCCCGGGGCGGTACCTACAATGAGCAGTTCTTC.

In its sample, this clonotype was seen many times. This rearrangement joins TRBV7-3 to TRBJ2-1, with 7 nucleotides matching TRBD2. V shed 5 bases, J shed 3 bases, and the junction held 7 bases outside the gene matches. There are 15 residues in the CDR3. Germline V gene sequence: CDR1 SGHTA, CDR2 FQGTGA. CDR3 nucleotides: TGTGCCAGCAGCCGCACGGGGGGTAACTACAATGAGCAGTTCTTC. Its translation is CASSRTGGNYNEQFF.

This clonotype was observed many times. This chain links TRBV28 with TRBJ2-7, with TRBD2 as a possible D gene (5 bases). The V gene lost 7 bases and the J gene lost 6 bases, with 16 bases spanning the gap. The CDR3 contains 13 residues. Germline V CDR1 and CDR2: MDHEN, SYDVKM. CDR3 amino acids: CASTRDPNGEQYF. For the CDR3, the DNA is TGTGCCAGCACCCGGGATCCAAATGGCGAGCAGTACTTC.

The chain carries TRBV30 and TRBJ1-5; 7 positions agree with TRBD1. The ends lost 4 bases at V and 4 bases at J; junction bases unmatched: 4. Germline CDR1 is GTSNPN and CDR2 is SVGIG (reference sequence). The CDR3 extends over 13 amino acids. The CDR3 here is CAWTLDRNQPQHF. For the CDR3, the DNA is TGTGCCTGGACCCTGGACAGGAATCAGCCCCAGCATTTT.

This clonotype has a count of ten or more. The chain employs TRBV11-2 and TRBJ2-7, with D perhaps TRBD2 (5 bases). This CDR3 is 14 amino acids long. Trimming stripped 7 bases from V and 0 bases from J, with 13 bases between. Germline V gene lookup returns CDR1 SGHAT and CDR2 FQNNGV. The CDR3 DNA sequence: TGTGCCAGCATCGGGGTAGGGAACTCCTACGAGCAGTACTTC. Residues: CASIGVGNSYEQYF.

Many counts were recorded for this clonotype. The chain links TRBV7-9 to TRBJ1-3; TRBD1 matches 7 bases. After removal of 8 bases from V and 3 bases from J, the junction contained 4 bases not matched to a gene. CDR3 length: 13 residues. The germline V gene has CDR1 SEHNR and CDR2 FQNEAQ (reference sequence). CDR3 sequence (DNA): TGTGCCAGCCAACAGGGGAATGGAAACACCATATATTTT. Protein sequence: CASQQGNGNTIYF.